This T cell receptor beta chain came from a study of post-analysis software for immune sequencing data. Study overall: Progressive-relapsing, secondary progressive and relapsing-remitting multiple sclerosis were among the disease courses included.

The CDR3 is 16 residues long. The ends were cut back, 1 base at V and 2 bases at J, with 14 bases in the middle. Germline V gives CDR1 MGHRA, CDR2 YSYEKL. TCR beta cDNA libraries had unique molecular identifiers. With roughly 0.95 to 11 million T cells as the source, 400,000 to 550,000 cDNA molecules resulted. TCRdb passed the PCR reads through MiXCR, listing each CDR3 protein once. Among 150,000 to 200,000 distinct CDR3 sequences, approximately 30% were seen once, and the ten largest hold less than 1.6%. This clonotype was detected ten times or more. Its antigen is undetermined. General observations from the study: Patients carried roughly five TRBV segments more frequently than controls did, and TRBV5-6, TRBV5-1 and TRBV20-1 were among them.

The rearrangement joins TRBV4-1 to TRBJ1-2; D possibly corresponds to TRBD1 (6 bases). The sequenced sample was blood. The clonotype was recovered from a girl between 10 and 17 years old with multiple sclerosis. The CDR3 nucleotides are TGCGCCAGCAGCCAAGTTCAGCAGGGGCGGAACTATGGCTACACCTTC. Translated: CASSQVQQGRNYGYTF.